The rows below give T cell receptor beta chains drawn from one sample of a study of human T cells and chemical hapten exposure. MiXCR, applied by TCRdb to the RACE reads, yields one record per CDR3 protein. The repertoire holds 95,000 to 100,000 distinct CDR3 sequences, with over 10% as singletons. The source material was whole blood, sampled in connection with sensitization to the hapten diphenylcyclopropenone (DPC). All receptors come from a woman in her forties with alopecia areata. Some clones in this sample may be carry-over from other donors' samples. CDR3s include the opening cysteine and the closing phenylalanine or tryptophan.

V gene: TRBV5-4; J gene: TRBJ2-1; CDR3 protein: CASSLEWGSDEQFF
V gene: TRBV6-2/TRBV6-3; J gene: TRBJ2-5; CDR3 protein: CASTSVLTGKGGKTQYF
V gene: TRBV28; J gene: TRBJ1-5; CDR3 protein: CASSPAGGGYQPQHF
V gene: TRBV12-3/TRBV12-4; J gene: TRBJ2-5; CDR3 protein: CASTGLAGGGETQYF
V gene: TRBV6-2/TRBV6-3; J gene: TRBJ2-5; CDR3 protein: CASSHRDRLQETQYF
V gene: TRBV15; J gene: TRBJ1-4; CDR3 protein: CATSGSGGYNEKLFF
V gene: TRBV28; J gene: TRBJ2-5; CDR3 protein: CASRGSGTGETQYF
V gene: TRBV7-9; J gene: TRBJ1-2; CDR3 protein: CASSLGRGVYGYTF
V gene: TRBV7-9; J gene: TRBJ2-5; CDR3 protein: CASSFRGLEETQYF
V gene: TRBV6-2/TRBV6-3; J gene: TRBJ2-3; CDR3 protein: CASSYSKGGSQDTQYF
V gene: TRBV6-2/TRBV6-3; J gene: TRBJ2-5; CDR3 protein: CASSYSRATTETQYF
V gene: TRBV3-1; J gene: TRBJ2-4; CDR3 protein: CASSLLFSGSQNIQYF
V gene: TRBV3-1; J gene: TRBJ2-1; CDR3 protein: CASSRRTSGSDNEQFF
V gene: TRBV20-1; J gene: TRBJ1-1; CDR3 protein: CSAGRGNTEAFF
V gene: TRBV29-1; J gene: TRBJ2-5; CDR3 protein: CSVTRQTYQETQYF
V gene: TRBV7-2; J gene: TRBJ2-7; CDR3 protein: CASSLARGGLSGIRAYEQYF
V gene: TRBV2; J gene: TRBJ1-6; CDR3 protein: CASSGKAYNSSLHF
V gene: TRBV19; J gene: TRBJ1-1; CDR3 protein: CASRWDRGNTEAFF
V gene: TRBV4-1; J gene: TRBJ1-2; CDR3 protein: CASSQGQGANYGYTF
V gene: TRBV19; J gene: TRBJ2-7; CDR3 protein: CASSMALTYEQYF
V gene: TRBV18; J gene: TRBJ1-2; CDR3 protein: CASSPQGVNYGYTF
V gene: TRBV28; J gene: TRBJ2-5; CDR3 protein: CASRDTGVQETQYF
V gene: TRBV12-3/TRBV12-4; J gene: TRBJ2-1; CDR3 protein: CASSFLTGSYNEQFF
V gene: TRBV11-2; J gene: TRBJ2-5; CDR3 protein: CASSLGVGLETQYF
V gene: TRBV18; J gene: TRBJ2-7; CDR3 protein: CASSPPSRASGEQYF
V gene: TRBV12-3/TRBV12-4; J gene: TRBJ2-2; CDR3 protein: CASSLRLAVTGELFF
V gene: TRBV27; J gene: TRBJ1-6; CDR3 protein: CASRDRGFNSPLHF
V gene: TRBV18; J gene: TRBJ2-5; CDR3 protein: CASSPPSSRETQYF
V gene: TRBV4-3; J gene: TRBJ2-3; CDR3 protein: CASSQEWVAVTSTDTQYF
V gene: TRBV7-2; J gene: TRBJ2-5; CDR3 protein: CASSPNPGRETQYF
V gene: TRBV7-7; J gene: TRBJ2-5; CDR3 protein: CASSLVSLQETQYF
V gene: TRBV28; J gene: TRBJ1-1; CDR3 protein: CASSLEGEFTEAFF
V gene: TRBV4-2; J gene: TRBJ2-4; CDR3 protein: CASSQGPPGPKNIQYF
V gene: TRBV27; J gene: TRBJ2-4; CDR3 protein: CASIPSPHF
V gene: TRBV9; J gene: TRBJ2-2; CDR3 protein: CASSQTGNRNTGELFF
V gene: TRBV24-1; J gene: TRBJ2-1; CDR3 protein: CATSDLGVGGEQFF
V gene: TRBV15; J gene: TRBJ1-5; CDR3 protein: CATSRDGGTQPQHF
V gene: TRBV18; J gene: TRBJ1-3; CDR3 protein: CASAGQGKGGNTIYF
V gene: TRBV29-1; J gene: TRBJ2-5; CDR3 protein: CSVRPGSGETQYF
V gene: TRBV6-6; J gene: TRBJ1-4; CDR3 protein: CASSQWTGARGEKLFF
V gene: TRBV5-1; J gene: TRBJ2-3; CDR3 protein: CASSLSATGPDTQYF
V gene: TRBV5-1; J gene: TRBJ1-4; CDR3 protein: CASRPSNGGEKLFF
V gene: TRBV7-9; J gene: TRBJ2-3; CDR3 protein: CGSSFPSGSTDTQYF
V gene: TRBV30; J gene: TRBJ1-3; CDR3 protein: CAWDGTGGASGNTIYF
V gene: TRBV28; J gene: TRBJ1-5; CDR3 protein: CASRRTQGDQPQHF